The clone carrying this TCR beta chain has just a few counts. This entry belongs to a study of blood T cell repertoires in COVID-19. Study as a whole: COVID-19 samples, acute and convalescent, were from the United States, Italy and Spain.

Profiling relied on immunoSEQ multiplex PCR, and the TCRdb table lists in-frame clones only, not all of them. The repertoire holds over 150,000 clones, with around 79% as singletons. Sequences were obtained from peripheral blood. The clonotype comes from a woman in her seventies with acute or convalescent COVID-19.

The CDR3 loop reads CASSLALAGGIGELFF. The DNA for the CDR3 is TGTGCCAGCAGCTTGGCTCTAGCGGGAGGTATCGGGGAGCTGTTTTTT. V and J are TRBV5-4 and TRBJ2-2; 11 bases align to TRBD2. J lost 7 bases, V lost 0 bases, and 5 bases had no gene match. Germline lookup yields CDR1 SGHNT and CDR2 YYREEE (reference sequence). The CDR3 covers 16 residues.